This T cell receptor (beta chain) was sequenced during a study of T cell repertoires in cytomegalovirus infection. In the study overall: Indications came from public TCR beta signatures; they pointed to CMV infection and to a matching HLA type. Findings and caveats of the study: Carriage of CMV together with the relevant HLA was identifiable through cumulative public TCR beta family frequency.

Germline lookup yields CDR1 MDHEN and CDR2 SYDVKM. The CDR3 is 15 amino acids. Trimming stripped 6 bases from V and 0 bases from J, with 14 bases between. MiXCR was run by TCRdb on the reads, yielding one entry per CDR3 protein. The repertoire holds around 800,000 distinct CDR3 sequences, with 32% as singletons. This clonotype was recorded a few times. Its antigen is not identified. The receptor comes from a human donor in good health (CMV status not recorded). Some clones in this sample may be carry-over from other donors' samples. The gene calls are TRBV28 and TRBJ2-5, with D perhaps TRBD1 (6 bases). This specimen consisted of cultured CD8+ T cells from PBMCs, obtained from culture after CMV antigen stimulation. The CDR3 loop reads CASRRGSSYQETQYF. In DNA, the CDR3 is TGTGCCAGCAGAAGGGGGTCCTCGTACCAAGAGACCCAGTACTTC.